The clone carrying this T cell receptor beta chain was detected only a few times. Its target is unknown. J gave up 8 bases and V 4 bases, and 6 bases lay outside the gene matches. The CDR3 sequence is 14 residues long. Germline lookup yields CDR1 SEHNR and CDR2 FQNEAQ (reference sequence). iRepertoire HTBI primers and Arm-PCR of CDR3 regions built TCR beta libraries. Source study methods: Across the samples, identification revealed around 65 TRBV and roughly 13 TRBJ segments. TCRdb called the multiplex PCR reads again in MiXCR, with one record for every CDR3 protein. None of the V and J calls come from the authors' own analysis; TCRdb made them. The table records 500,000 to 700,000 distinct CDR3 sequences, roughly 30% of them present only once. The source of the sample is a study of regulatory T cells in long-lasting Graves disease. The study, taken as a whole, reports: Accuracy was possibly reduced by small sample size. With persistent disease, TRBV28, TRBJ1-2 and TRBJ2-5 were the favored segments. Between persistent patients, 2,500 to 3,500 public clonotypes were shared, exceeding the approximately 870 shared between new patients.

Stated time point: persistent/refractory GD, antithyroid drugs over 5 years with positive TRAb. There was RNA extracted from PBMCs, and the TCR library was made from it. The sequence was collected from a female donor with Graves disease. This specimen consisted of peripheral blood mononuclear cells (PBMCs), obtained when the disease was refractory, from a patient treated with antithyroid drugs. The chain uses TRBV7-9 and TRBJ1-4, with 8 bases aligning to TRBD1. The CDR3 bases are TGTGCCAGCAGCTCGACAGGGGTAGGGGAAAAACTGTTTTTT. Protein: CASSSTGVGEKLFF.